These 26 T cell receptor beta chains came from one sample sequenced in a study of control samples from healthy donors and cancer patients. TCRdb's copy holds only in-frame clones and misses some; the assay was immunoSEQ multiplex PCR. This repertoire shows about 170,000 clones, roughly nine tenths found once; its top ten account for about 1.6%. Sequencing used blood. These receptors came from a woman aged 25 to 39 in good health.

The V gene is TRBV11-3, the J gene TRBJ1-1; D is undetermined. The CDR3 contains 15 residues. Germline CDR1 reads SGHNT; CDR2 reads YENEEA. The germline V and J ends were trimmed by 2 bases and 4 bases, with 14 bases remaining between them. CDR3 nucleotide sequence: TGTGCCAGCAGCTTAATAGCCCGTAAGGGCACTGAAGCTTTCTTT. It specifies CASSLIARKGTEAFF.

The V call is TRBV6-5, the J call TRBJ1-1; 9 bases line up with TRBD1. Germline-derived CDR1 and CDR2 are MNHEY and SVGAGI. The V segment lost 0 bases and the J segment 5 bases; nucleotides outside the gene matches: 4. The CDR3 has 15 residues. CDR3 DNA: TGTGCCAGCAGTTACTCGCCGGACAGGGGAACTGAAGCTTTCTTT. Amino acid sequence: CASSYSPDRGTEAFF.

V and J are TRBV2 and TRBJ1-1, with 9 bases aligning to TRBD1. This CDR3 contains 15 residues. Trimming cost V 6 bases and J 6 bases; bases outside gene matches: 11. Looked up from germline, CDR1 is SNHLY and CDR2 is FYNNEI. The DNA of the CDR3 is TGTGCCAGCAGCGAATATGGACAGGGGTCTCCTGAAGCTTTCTTT. This sequence encodes CASSEYGQGSPEAFF.

The CDR3 coding sequence is TGTGCCAGCAGATTCGGACAGGGGGACTCCTACGAGCAGTACTTC. As protein: CASRFGQGDSYEQYF. The V gene is TRBV28, the J gene TRBJ2-7; the match to TRBD1 covers 10 bases. The CDR3 is 15 amino acids. Germline values: CDR1 MDHEN, CDR2 SYDVKM. V trimming: 6 bases; J trimming: 0 bases; junction bases outside the gene matches: 5.

The chain links TRBV20-1 to TRBJ1-4, with 7 bases identical to TRBD1. Losses at the gene ends were 3 bases for V and 8 bases for J; bases not matched to a gene: 12. This CDR3 comprises 15 residues. The V gene's germline CDR1 is DFQATT and CDR2 SNEGSKA (reference sequence). CDR3 nucleotide sequence: TGCAGTGCTAGTGCGGGGCCAAGGGGGCTAGAAAAACTGTTTTTT. Its translation: CSASAGPRGLEKLFF.

The V call is TRBV10-2, the J call TRBJ1-1; D is unclear. The CDR3 is 12 residues long. Germline V gene sequence: CDR1 WSHSY, CDR2 SAAADI. Trimming stripped 6 bases from V and 1 base from J, with 6 bases between. The CDR3: CASRDSNTEAFF. The CDR3 coding sequence is TGCGCCAGCAGGGATTCGAACACTGAAGCTTTCTTT.

The V call is TRBV3-1 (or the pseudogene TRBV3-2), the J call TRBJ1-1; 10 bases match TRBD1. The J segment lost 11 bases and the V segment lost 4 bases, leaving 4 bases of the junction unmatched. This CDR3 comprises 12 residues. The germline CDR1 and CDR2 sequences are LGHDT and YNNKEL (reference sequence). This CDR3 reads CASSLGQGGAFF. The DNA for the CDR3 is TGTGCCAGCAGCCTAGGACAGGGGGGCGCTTTCTTT.

V gene TRBV27 combines with J gene TRBJ1-2, with 8 bases that match TRBD1. The trim removed 6 bases at V and 7 bases at J, leaving 10 bases unmatched. Germline V gives CDR1 MNHEY, CDR2 SMNVEV (reference sequence). The CDR3 is 14 residues long. CDR3: CASRPTQGARGYTF. The CDR3 DNA reads as TGTGCCAGCAGGCCCACCCAGGGGGCGCGTGGCTACACCTTC.

The chain is built from TRBV25-1 and TRBJ1-6; TRBD1 matches at 9 bases. This CDR3 comprises 16 residues. CDR1 and CDR2 from the germline V gene are MGHDK and SYGVNS. After removal of 4 bases from V and 1 base from J, the junction contained 2 bases not matched to a gene. CDR3 nucleotides: TGTGCCAGCAGTGGGACAGGGGCGTCCTATAATTCACCCCTCCACTTT. It is translated as CASSGTGASYNSPLHF.

The chain joins TRBV30 to TRBJ1-1; TRBD1 is a possible D gene (5 bases). Germline lookup yields CDR1 GTSNPN and CDR2 SVGIG (reference sequence). This CDR3 has 13 residues. V shed 3 bases and J shed 4 bases, with 12 bases lying between them. Here the CDR3 DNA reads TGTGCCTGGAGGGCCAGGGTGGGCACTGAAGCTTTCTTT. Translated, it gives CAWRARVGTEAFF.

The chain recombines TRBV14 with TRBJ1-3, with D maybe TRBD1 (6 bases). V was trimmed by 4 bases and J by 0 bases, leaving 13 bases between them. From germline, CDR1 is SGHDN and CDR2 FVKESK. The CDR3 sequence is 16 residues long. CDR3 bases: TGTGCCAGCAGCCGAGGACAGCTCTTCTCTGGAAACACCATATATTTT. Its protein is CASSRGQLFSGNTIYF.

This clone was picked up one time. V is TRBV6-5 and J is TRBJ1-4; 7 bases agree with TRBD1. The V and J ends lost 7 bases and 5 bases, in that order; junction bases with no gene match: 7. The length of the CDR3 is 14 residues. Germline-derived CDR1 and CDR2 are MNHEY and SVGAGI. The CDR3 DNA reads as TGTGCCAGCACCCGGACAGGCCCCAATGAAAAACTGTTTTTT. Its protein product is CASTRTGPNEKLFF.

The chain carries TRBV7-2 and TRBJ2-1; D is ambiguous. CDR1 and CDR2 from the germline V gene are SGHTA and FQGNSA. V was trimmed by 0 bases and J by 8 bases, leaving 14 bases between them. This CDR3 has 15 amino acids. CDR3 loop: CASSLAVRQWDEQFF. CDR3 DNA sequence: TGTGCCAGCAGCTTAGCAGTTAGGCAATGGGATGAGCAGTTCTTC.

The CDR3 loop reads CATSRDFGTEAFF. CDR3 nucleotides: TGTGCCACCAGCAGAGATTTTGGCACTGAAGCTTTCTTT. The chain has TRBV15 and TRBJ1-1; D uncertain. Trimming took 0 bases from V and 4 from J, leaving 6 bases between them. Germline values: CDR1 LNHNV, CDR2 YYDKDF (reference sequence). The length of the CDR3 is 13 residues. The full variable domain, its missing parts supplied by reference TRBV15 and TRBJ1-1, is DAMVIQNPRYQVTQFGKPVTLSCSQTLNHNVMYWYQQKSSQAPKLLFHYYDKDFNNEADTPDNFQSRRPNTSFCFLDIRSPGLGDTAMYLCATSRDFGTEAFFGQGTRLTVV.

V is TRBV28 and J is TRBJ2-5; TRBD1 agrees at 7 bases. This CDR3 is 13 amino acids long. Germline assignment: CDR1 MDHEN and CDR2 SYDVKM. Trimming cost V 8 bases and J 3 bases; bases outside gene matches: 6. The CDR3 protein is CASLPGTEETQYF. The CDR3 bases are TGTGCCAGCCTCCCCGGGACAGAAGAGACCCAGTACTTC.

The genes are TRBV4-2 and TRBJ2-1, with 12 bases identical to TRBD2. CDR1 and CDR2 (germline): LGHNA, YNFKEQ. The CDR3 is made up of 19 amino acids. The V gene end was trimmed by 0 bases and the J gene end by 0 bases; junction bases not matched to a gene: 6. CDR3: CASSQDRLAGGYSYNEQFF. CDR3 nucleotide sequence: TGTGCCAGCAGCCAAGATAGGCTAGCGGGGGGGTACTCCTACAATGAGCAGTTCTTC.

The gene calls are TRBV30 and TRBJ2-2, with a weak D call TRBD1 (5 bases). This CDR3 is built from 14 residues. Germline V lookup: CDR1 GTSNPN, CDR2 SVGIG (reference sequence). The ends were cut back, 2 bases at V and 1 base at J, with 8 bases in the middle. CDR3 in DNA: TGTGCCTGGAGTAAGCAGGGGAACACCGGGGAGCTGTTTTTT. It codes for CAWSKQGNTGELFF.

The gene calls are TRBV18 and TRBJ2-3; 7 bases agree with TRBD2. Trimming at V came to 3 bases and at J to 0 bases, leaving 3 bases not matched to a gene. The CDR3 consists of 15 residues. Germline CDR1 is KGHSH and CDR2 is LQKENI. The chain's CDR3 is CASSPVGGSTDTQYF. Here the CDR3 DNA reads TGTGCCAGCTCACCGGTGGGAGGGAGCACAGATACGCAGTATTTT.

The V and J genes are TRBV7-6 and TRBJ2-3, with 8 nucleotides matching TRBD2. The CDR3 runs 15 residues. Per the germline V gene, CDR1 is SGHVS and CDR2 is FNYEAQ. V lost 0 bases and J lost 5; bases outside the gene matches: 4. Here the CDR3 reads CASSLARLAIDTQYF. The CDR3 nucleotides read TGTGCCAGCAGCTTAGCTCGACTAGCGATAGATACGCAGTATTTT. The variable domain in full, completed from reference TRBV7-6 and TRBJ2-3, reads GAGVSQSPRYKVTKRGQDVALRCDPISGHVSLYWYRQALGQGPEFLTYFNYEAQQDKSGLPNDRFSAERPEGSISTLTIQRTEQRDSAMYRCASSLARLAIDTQYFGPGTRLTVL.

The chain recombines TRBV5-6 with TRBJ1-1; TRBD1 agrees at 9 bases. The V gene end was trimmed by 2 bases and the J gene end by 1 base; junction bases not matched to a gene: 3. The CDR3 sequence is 15 residues long. From germline, CDR1 is SGHDT and CDR2 YYEEEE. CDR3 bases: TGTGCCAGCAGCTTAAAGGGACAGGGGAACACTGAAGCTTTCTTT. This encodes CASSLKGQGNTEAFF.

This clone was detected only once. The chain combines TRBV3-1 (or the pseudogene TRBV3-2) with TRBJ1-1; 10 bases line up with TRBD1. Germline lookup yields CDR1 LGHDT and CDR2 YNNKEL (reference sequence). There are 15 residues in the CDR3. V was clipped by 4 bases and J by 5 bases; unmatched bases: 7. Here the CDR3 reads CASSPGTGAGTEAFF. The CDR3 nucleotides read TGTGCCAGCAGCCCCGGGACAGGGGCTGGGACTGAAGCTTTCTTT.

The chain carries TRBV19 and TRBJ1-2; weak D call: TRBD1 (6 bases). V lost 5 bases and J 4 bases, leaving 14 bases between the germline ends. Germline V gene lookup returns CDR1 LNHDA and CDR2 SQIVND (reference sequence). This CDR3 is 14 amino acids long. CDR3 nucleotides: TGTGCCAGTAGTGCAAAAACAGGGACCTATGGCTACACCTTC. Residues: CASSAKTGTYGYTF.

This clone came up once. This sequence joins TRBV15 and TRBJ1-1; TRBD1 aligns across 10 bases. The germline V gene encodes CDR1 LNHNV and CDR2 YYDKDF (reference sequence). This CDR3 spans 14 amino acids. V gave up 3 bases and J gave up 3 bases; unmatched junction bases: 1. CDR3 residues: CATSRDRGYTEAFF. DNA of the CDR3: TGTGCCACCAGCAGGGACAGGGGGTACACTGAAGCTTTCTTT.

The genes are TRBV12-3 or TRBV12-4 and TRBJ1-5; D is ambiguous. The CDR3 consists of 13 residues. V was clipped by 6 bases and J by 0 bases, with 6 bases between them. The CDR3, as DNA: TGTGCCAGCAGCCCGAGTAGCAATCAGCCCCAGCATTTT. Translated, it gives CASSPSSNQPQHF.

The chain couples TRBV7-3 to TRBJ2-3; the match to TRBD2 covers 12 bases. Germline trimming cut 5 bases from V and 3 bases from J; bases unmatched to any gene: 3. The CDR3 loop spans 15 amino acids. Germline values: CDR1 SGHTA, CDR2 FQGTGA. This chain's CDR3 is CASSRLAGVTDTQYF. In DNA, the CDR3 is TGTGCCAGCAGCCGACTAGCGGGAGTAACAGATACGCAGTATTTT.

A few counts support this clone. The genes are TRBV4-3 and TRBJ2-6; perhaps TRBD1 as D (6 bases). V lost 1 base and J 4 bases, leaving 11 bases between the germline ends. This CDR3 comprises 16 residues. Germline CDR1 and CDR2: LGHNA and YSLEER. The CDR3 sequence: CASSQVRGSGANVLTF. The CDR3 DNA sequence: TGCGCCAGCAGCCAAGTCAGGGGCTCGGGGGCCAACGTCCTGACTTTC.